Shown below are 17 T cell receptor gamma chains from a single sample sequenced in a study of fetal and pediatric gammadelta thymocytes. Fetal thymuses were obtained at 14 to 22 weeks estimated gestational age from elective pregnancy terminations. TCRdb re-called clones from the reads via CATT. This table has approximately 300 gamma-chain clones, around 4.6% appearing once. Specimen: Vgamma9Vdelta2 gamma-delta T cells from the thymus. The subset denotes: sorted CD3+gammadeltaTCR+Vgamma9+Vdelta2+ thymocytes. The receptors here all came from a human fetus.

This clone is medium-sized by share. A read error may be the cause here, since a much bigger clone is one base away. The rearrangement joins TRGV10 to TRGJP1. TRGV10 is filed as an ORF, its function uncertain. This CDR3 spans 12 amino acids. J gave up 4 bases and V 8 bases, and 2 bases lay outside the gene matches. CDR3 protein: CAAWGTGWFKIF. In DNA, the CDR3 is TGTGCTGCGTGGGGCACTGGTTGGTTCAAGATATTT.

About this clone: The protein held in TCRdb is that of a much larger clone and does not match this DNA's translation at residue 12, likely because of a read error; the protein shown is translated from the DNA. This chain connects TRGV9 to TRGJP. CDR1 is GITISATS, CDR2 ISYDGTV, per germline (reference sequence). The CDR3 consists of 16 residues. The CDR3 loop is CALWEVQELGKEIKVF. DNA of the CDR3: TGTGCCTTGTGGGAGGTGCAAGAGTTGGGCAAAGAAATCAAGGTATTT.

This clone is classed as medium-sized (0.01 to 0.1%). The chain couples TRGV10 to TRGJP1. TRGV10 is recorded as an ORF, its role being uncertain. The J segment lost 0 bases and the V segment lost 8 bases, leaving 7 bases of the junction unmatched. The CDR3 totals 15 residues. The CDR3: CAAWDSYTTGWFKIF. CDR3 in DNA: TGTGCTGCGTGGGATTCATATACCACTGGTTGGTTCAAGATATTT.

This clone is classed as large (0.1 to 1%). The likely explanation is a read error, given a far larger clone one base away. The chain recombines TRGV9 with TRGJP. Germline V gene sequence: CDR1 GITISATS, CDR2 ISYDGTV (reference sequence). This CDR3 is built from 16 residues. Trimming removed 2 bases from V and 3 bases from J; junction bases left unmatched: 1. This CDR3 is CALWEAQELGKKIKVF. The CDR3 coding sequence is TGTGCCTTGTGGGAGGCGCAAGAGTTGGGCAAAAAAATCAAGGTATTT.

Remarks on this clone: TCRdb shows a much larger clone's protein in place of this DNA's translation, and the two differ at residue 5, likely through a read error; the protein shown is translated from the DNA. The J gene is TRGJP1, the V gene TRGV9. Trimming cost V 5 bases and J 7 bases; bases outside gene matches: 4. CDR1 is GITISATS and CDR2 is ISYDGTV in the germline V gene (reference sequence). The CDR3 is made up of 12 amino acids. The CDR3 DNA is TGTGCCTTGTGGGTGGTTGGTTGGTTCAAGATATTT. Its translation: CALWVVGWFKIF.

This clone counts as large. The chain employs TRGV10 and TRGJP1. TRGV10 is treated as an ORF (open reading frame) with a function not yet certain. The CDR3 has 13 residues. Losses at the gene ends were 8 bases for V and 4 bases for J; bases not matched to a gene: 5. The CDR3 DNA is TGTGCTGCGTGGGATGACACTGGTTGGTTCAAGATATTT. Its protein product is CAAWDDTGWFKIF.

With regard to this clone: The protein given by TCRdb reflects a much larger clone and differs at residue 5 from this DNA's translation, likely from a read error; the protein shown is the DNA's translation. The chain carries TRGV10 and TRGJP1. TRGV10 carries the ORF label, with uncertain function. Trimming took 8 bases from V and 8 from J; bases not matched to a gene: 6. The CDR3 contains 12 residues. DNA of the CDR3: TGTGCTGCGTGGGAAGAAGGTTGGTTCAAGATATTT. Protein sequence: CAAWEEGWFKIF.

This clone is hyperexpanded. The chain carries TRGV9 and TRGJ1 or TRGJ2. Per germline, CDR1 GITISATS and CDR2 ISYDGTV (reference sequence). V lost 0 bases, J lost 1 base, and 0 bases stayed unmatched. CDR3 length: 13 residues. As DNA, the CDR3 is TGTGCCTTGTGGGAGGTGAATTATTATAAGAAACTCTTT. Protein: CALWEVNYYKKLF.

In this sample, this clone is large. The sample carries other DNA sequences with the same CDR3. The rearrangement links TRGV9 to TRGJP. The V and J ends lost 2 bases and 8 bases, in that order; junction bases with no gene match: 0. Germline V CDR1 and CDR2: GITISATS, ISYDGTV (reference sequence). This CDR3 spans 14 amino acids. The CDR3 DNA reads as TGTGCCTTGTGGGAGGAGTTGGGCAAAAAAATCAAGGTATTT. Protein: CALWEELGKKIKVF.

This clone was detected a few times. The protein given by TCRdb reflects a much larger clone and differs at residue 4 from this DNA's translation, likely from a read error; the protein shown is the DNA's translation. This chain joins TRGV10 and TRGJP1. TRGV10 is an ORF, with its function uncertain. V was pared by 9 bases and J by 0 bases, with 2 bases of the junction left unmatched. This CDR3 has 13 residues. The CDR3 DNA reads as TGTGCTGCGTGTGATACCACTGGTTGGTTCAAGATATTT. It translates to CAACDTTGWFKIF.

The rearrangement uses TRGV9 and TRGJ1 or TRGJ2. The J gene was missing in TCRdb and was found by matching the end of the DNA to germline. In germline, CDR1 is GITISATS, CDR2 ISYDGTV (reference sequence). J gave up 9 bases and V 3 bases, and 5 bases lay outside the gene matches. This CDR3 region has 11 residues. CDR3 sequence: CALWERRKKLF. CDR3 bases: TGTGCCTTGTGGGAGAGGCGTAAGAAACTCTTT.

This clone is hyperexpanded within its sample. Other nucleotide sequences from this sample produce the same CDR3. V usage is TRGV9 and J usage is TRGJP. This CDR3 contains 15 residues. Germline V gene lookup returns CDR1 GITISATS and CDR2 ISYDGTV (reference sequence). The trim removed 0 bases at V and 7 bases at J, leaving 0 bases unmatched. For the CDR3, the DNA is TGTGCCTTGTGGGAGGTGGAGTTGGGCAAAAAAATCAAGGTATTT. Protein sequence: CALWEVELGKKIKVF.

This clone was counted between two and nine times. This DNA's translation and the protein TCRdb lists, from a much larger clone, do not match at residue 3, likely due to a read error; the protein shown is translated from the DNA. V is TRGV9 and J is TRGJP. Since TCRdb gives no J gene, matching the DNA to germline was used here to assign it. Looked up from germline, CDR1 is GITISATS and CDR2 is ISYDGTV (reference sequence). The CDR3 loop spans 16 amino acids. The CDR3 DNA sequence: TGTGCCTCGTGGGAGGTGCAAGAGTTGGGCAAAAAAATCAAGGTATTT. It encodes CASWEVQELGKKIKVF.

Relative to its sample, this clone is medium-sized. V and J are TRGV9 and TRGJ1 or TRGJ2. TCRdb lists no J gene, so it was determined here by aligning the DNA to germline. V dropped 0 bases and J dropped 5; count of bases not matched to a gene: 1. Germline CDR1 is GITISATS and CDR2 is ISYDGTV (reference sequence). The CDR3 is 12 amino acids. Here the CDR3 reads CALWEVHYKKLF. CDR3 DNA sequence: TGTGCCTTGTGGGAGGTGCATTATAAGAAACTCTTT.

This clone has a handful of counts. A read error is the likely source, as a far larger clone sits one nucleotide away. Other DNA sequences in the same sample also yield this CDR3. The J gene is TRGJP, the V gene TRGV9. This CDR3 is built from 16 residues. The germline V gene has CDR1 GITISATS and CDR2 ISYDGTV (reference sequence). This CDR3 is CALWEVQELGKKIKVF. The CDR3 DNA is TGTGCCCTGTGGGAGGTGCAAGAGTTGGGCAAAAAAATCAAGGTATTT.

This clone was counted between two and nine times. TCRdb shows a much larger clone's protein in place of this DNA's translation, and the two differ at residue 12, likely through a read error; the protein shown is translated from the DNA. The V call is TRGV8, the J call TRGJ1 or TRGJ2. The ends lost 1 base at V and 8 bases at J; junction bases unmatched: 17. This CDR3 has 16 amino acids. Germline V gene lookup returns CDR1 VENAVY and CDR2 YDSYNSRV. For the CDR3, the DNA is TGTGCCACCTGGGATAGCCCTTGTGGGAGGTGTCATAAGAAACTCTTT. Translated: CATWDSPCGRCHKKLF.

Details on this clone: For this DNA, TCRdb reports the protein of a much larger clone, which diverges at residue 6, most likely from a read error; the protein presented here is translated directly from the DNA. The rearrangement links TRGV9 to TRGJP. The germline V gene has CDR1 GITISATS and CDR2 ISYDGTV (reference sequence). J gave up 8 bases and V 3 bases, and 4 bases lay outside the gene matches. The CDR3 totals 15 residues. CDR3 residues: CALWESKLGKKIKVF. DNA of the CDR3: TGTGCCTTGTGGGAGTCAAAGTTGGGCAAAAAAATCAAGGTATTT.